The clone carrying this T cell receptor (beta chain) showed up just a few times. Its antigen remains unidentified. This specimen comes from a study of T cells after yellow fever vaccination. Across the study: Some fractions had low cell numbers, and these were prepared with SMART-Seq v4 Ultra Low Input.

A 5'RACE template-switching step, the method used to make TCR cDNA, added a universal primer site and UMIs. MiXCR, run by TCRdb on the 5' RACE reads, gives a single entry per CDR3 protein. The sample yields 300,000 to 400,000 distinct CDR3 sequences, more than 8.5% seen once. Study-level results: A small share of clonotypes appeared in both CD4 and CD8 compartments. The study found a weaker secondary response that peaked faster, day 5 versus 15.

Germline lookup yields CDR1 SGHAT and CDR2 FQNNGV. The V end was cut by 5 bases, the J end by 5 bases, with 10 bases between. The CDR3 extends over 13 amino acids. The receptor was derived from a man between 18 and 35 years old who received the YFV17D yellow fever vaccine. Sequenced material: PBMCs, taken on the day of the first yellow fever vaccination. V is TRBV11-2 and J is TRBJ1-5, with unresolved D. The CDR3 sequence: CASSQGRDQPQHF. The CDR3 DNA reads TGTGCCAGCAGCCAAGGACGGGATCAGCCCCAGCATTTT.